A single sample gave rise to the 19 T cell receptor beta chains below, sequenced in a study of cytomegalovirus exposure and HLA in healthy donors. TCRdb keeps only in-frame clones here, not all; method: immunoSEQ multiplex PCR. The sample gives approximately 72,000 clones, less than 95% of which show up once; 0.6% to 0.8% is in the top ten. The sample taken for sequencing was PBMCs. Every receptor here comes from a woman aged 18-29 years in good health and CMV-seronegative.

The chain links TRBV6-5 to TRBJ1-6; D perhaps matches TRBD1 (6 bases). V lost 6 bases and J 10 bases, leaving 13 bases between the germline ends. There are 13 residues in the CDR3. Germline CDR1 reads MNHEY; CDR2 reads SVGAGI. CDR3 in amino acids: CASRSQGRSPLHF. CDR3 DNA sequence: TGTGCCAGCAGGTCACAGGGACGGTCACCCCTCCACTTT.

A single count supports this clone. The chain combines TRBV5-5 with TRBJ2-2; TRBD2 aligns across 7 bases. V shed 3 bases and J 4 bases; nucleotides not matched to a gene: 6. The germline V gene has CDR1 SGHKS and CDR2 YYEKEE (reference sequence). The CDR3 loop spans 15 amino acids. CDR3 bases: TGTGCCAGCAGCTGGGGGACTACGTCCACCGGGGAGCTGTTTTTT. As protein: CASSWGTTSTGELFF.

The V gene is TRBV18, the J gene TRBJ2-3; 12 bases are shared with TRBD2. The junction had 10 bases not matched to a gene; V was cut back by 6 bases and J by 0 bases. The CDR3 consists of 18 residues. Germline V gene sequence: CDR1 KGHSH, CDR2 LQKENI. CDR3 DNA: TGTGCCAGCTCTAGGACTAGCGGGGCCGTTTTTAGCACAGATACGCAGTATTTT. Protein: CASSRTSGAVFSTDTQYF.

The chain is built from TRBV5-5 and TRBJ1-1; D is perhaps TRBD1 (5 bases). The V gene's germline CDR1 is SGHKS and CDR2 YYEKEE (reference sequence). This CDR3 region has 14 residues. V lost 4 bases and J 1 base, leaving 11 bases between the germline ends. This CDR3 reads CASSQTQGNTEAFF. CDR3 in DNA: TGTGCCAGCAGCCAAACGCAGGGGAACACTGAAGCTTTCTTT.

The rearrangement joins TRBV2 to TRBJ2-3, with TRBD2 identical over 10 bases. CDR1 SNHLY and CDR2 FYNNEI come from the germline V gene. CDR3 length equals 15 residues. V was pared by 4 bases and J by 2 bases, with 3 bases of the junction left unmatched. CDR3 bases: TGTGCCAGCAGTGCTAGCGGGGGTCCCACAGATACGCAGTATTTT. Translating gives CASSASGGPTDTQYF.

The chain has TRBV30 and TRBJ2-2; D call uncertain. This CDR3 comprises 14 residues. The V end lost 5 bases, the J end lost 3 bases, and 13 bases lay between the germline ends. Germline CDR1 reads GTSNPN; CDR2 reads SVGIG (reference sequence). The CDR3 coding sequence is TGTGCCTGGGCACAAGGCGGATACACCGGGGAGCTGTTTTTT. Its translation is CAWAQGGYTGELFF.

The V and J genes are TRBV28 and TRBJ1-1; D remains unclear. Germline V lookup: CDR1 MDHEN, CDR2 SYDVKM. Trimming pared 7 bases from V and 5 bases from J, leaving 14 bases between. CDR3 length: 13 residues. CDR3 nucleotides: TGTGCCAGCACCTTAGGAGGCAGGACTGAAGCTTTCTTT. Protein product: CASTLGGRTEAFF.

The chain combines TRBV11-1 with TRBJ1-1; the D gene is possibly TRBD1 (5 bases). V was clipped by 2 bases and J by 1 base, with 11 bases between them. This CDR3 contains 15 residues. CDR1 SGHAT and CDR2 FQDESV come from the germline V gene (reference sequence). The CDR3 reads CASSLTGGSNTEAFF. CDR3 nucleotide sequence: TGTGCCAGCAGCTTAACGGGGGGTTCGAACACTGAAGCTTTCTTT. Full variable domain (outside the CDR3, taken from reference TRBV11-1 and TRBJ1-1): EAEVAQSPRYKITEKSQAVAFWCDPISGHATLYWYRQILGQGPELLVQFQDESVVDDSQLPKDRFSAERLKGVDSTLKIQPAELGDSAMYLCASSLTGGSNTEAFFGQGTRLTVV.

The rearrangement joins TRBV5-6 to TRBJ2-3; 10 nucleotides align to TRBD2. The CDR3 extends over 16 amino acids. The V segment lost 4 bases and the J segment 4 bases; nucleotides outside the gene matches: 9. The germline gives CDR1 SGHDT, CDR2 YYEEEE. The DNA for the CDR3 is TGTGCCAGCAGCAGGGGGGCTAGCGGGGGTTCAGATACGCAGTATTTT. Protein product: CASSRGASGGSDTQYF.

J is TRBJ2-7 and V is TRBV27; D is perhaps TRBD1 (7 bases). The CDR3 consists of 15 residues. V gave up 3 bases and J gave up 7 bases, with 19 bases separating them. Germline CDR1 and CDR2: MNHEY and SMNVEV (reference sequence). The CDR3 loop reads CASSFGTAGGGEQYF. CDR3 coding DNA: TGTGCCAGCAGTTTCGGGACAGCCGGTGGGGGGGAGCAGTACTTC.

The J gene is TRBJ1-2, the V gene TRBV19, with D unclear. The CDR3 extends over 13 amino acids. Deletions cut 1 base from V and 4 bases from J, with 7 bases between. Germline CDR1 reads LNHDA; CDR2 reads SQIVND (reference sequence). In nucleotides, the CDR3 is TGTGCCAGTAGTATAGGACAAGCCTATGGCTACACCTTC. Translating it yields CASSIGQAYGYTF.

The chain employs TRBV6-1 and TRBJ2-1; D might be TRBD2 (6 bases). V lost 4 bases and J lost 4, with 17 bases in between. CDR3 length equals 16 residues. CDR1 MNHNS and CDR2 SASEGT come from the germline V gene. CDR3 region: CASSGSGGMGYNEQFF. Written as DNA, the CDR3 is TGTGCCAGCAGTGGGTCCGGGGGAATGGGGTACAATGAGCAGTTCTTC.

This clone was counted a single time. This chain uses TRBV25-1 with TRBJ2-1; D perhaps matches TRBD2 (5 bases). Germline V gene sequence: CDR1 MGHDK, CDR2 SYGVNS. This CDR3 spans 14 amino acids. The V end lost 3 bases, the J end lost 3 bases, and 9 bases lay between the germline ends. CDR3 amino acids: CASSDPGGYNEQFF. CDR3 nucleotide sequence: TGTGCCAGCAGTGACCCCGGAGGCTACAATGAGCAGTTCTTC.

The genes are TRBV19 and TRBJ2-1; 7 bases match TRBD2. CDR3 length equals 14 residues. Germline V gene data show CDR1 as LNHDA and CDR2 as SQIVND (reference sequence). V was pared by 3 bases and J by 6 bases, with 5 bases of the junction left unmatched. CDR3 DNA: TGTGCCAGTAGTATGGGGGAGGGCCTCAATGAGCAGTTCTTC. Amino acid sequence: CASSMGEGLNEQFF. The full variable domain, its missing parts supplied by reference TRBV19 and TRBJ2-1, is DGGITQSPKYLFRKEGQNVTLSCEQNLNHDAMYWYRQDPGQGLRLIYYSQIVNDFQKGDIAEGYSVSREKKESFPLTVTSAQKNPTAFYLCASSMGEGLNEQFFGPGTRLTVL.

The rearrangement uses TRBV20-1 and TRBJ2-7, with D hard to call. Trimming took 6 bases from V and 4 from J, leaving 4 bases between them. Germline-derived CDR1 and CDR2 are DFQATT and SNEGSKA (reference sequence). The CDR3 extends over 9 amino acids. The chain's CDR3 is CSASYEQYF. CDR3 in DNA: TGCAGTGCATCATACGAGCAGTACTTC.

J is TRBJ2-2 and V is TRBV2, with TRBD1 identical over 11 bases. The CDR3 length is 15 residues. Trimming cost V 6 bases and J 4 bases; bases outside gene matches: 4. Germline V gene lookup returns CDR1 SNHLY and CDR2 FYNNEI. The CDR3 coding sequence is TGTGCCAGCAGCTCGGACAGGGGGCCCACCGGGGAGCTGTTTTTT. Its translation: CASSSDRGPTGELFF. Together with reference TRBV2 and TRBJ2-2, the CDR3 gives the full variable domain: EPEVTQTPSHQVTQMGQEVILRCVPISNHLYFYWYRQILGQKVEFLVSFYNNEISEKSEIFDDQFSVERPDGSNFTLKIRSTKLEDSAMYFCASSSDRGPTGELFFGEGSRLTVL.

The V call is TRBV7-8, the J call TRBJ2-4; TRBD1 is a possible D gene (6 bases). There are 13 residues in the CDR3. Germline assignment: CDR1 SGHVS and CDR2 FQNEAQ. V was cut by 1 base and J by 10 bases, with 11 bases left in between. As DNA, the CDR3 is TGTGCCAGCAGCTTAGTGCAGGGGCAAATTCAGTACTTC. Residues: CASSLVQGQIQYF.

V usage is TRBV10-2 and J usage is TRBJ2-4, with D possibly matching TRBD1 (6 bases). This CDR3 spans 15 amino acids. With 5 bases removed from V and 1 base from J, the gap between germline ends came to 12 bases. The V gene's germline CDR1 is WSHSY and CDR2 SAAADI. This CDR3 reads CASSTQGTAKNIQYF. DNA for the CDR3: TGCGCCAGCAGTACACAGGGAACGGCCAAAAACATTCAGTACTTC.

V and J are TRBV5-1 and TRBJ2-1; the match to TRBD2 covers 9 bases. The germline V gene has CDR1 SGHRS and CDR2 YFSETQ. The CDR3 has 15 residues. The trim removed 4 bases at V and 8 bases at J, leaving 10 bases unmatched. CDR3 sequence reads: CASSAQRGVGDEQFF. DNA for the CDR3: TGCGCCAGCAGCGCCCAGCGGGGGGTCGGGGATGAGCAGTTCTTC.